This is a list of T cell receptor beta chains from one sample in a study of sequential checkpoint blockade in melanoma. Data came from immunoSEQ multiplex PCR; TCRdb stores just in-frame clones and leaves some out. The sample has more than 15,000 clones; about two thirds are singletons. The input for sequencing was CD8+ T cells sorted from blood (inferred from file names), taken from a patient given nivolumab and ipilimumab in sequence. The receptor source for this set is a human donor with melanoma. The CDR3 runs from the conserved cysteine through the conserved F or W. The D gene is left open where the match is weak. Clone sizes are given selectively: once, few, many, or a class where the clone is expanded.

.,TRBV30,TRBJ2-1,.,CAWSRYRVMGDEQFF,TGTGCCTGGAGCCGATACAGGGTAATGGGGGATGAGCAGTTCTTC
.,TRBV6-5,TRBJ2-1,.,CASSYFVSQGDEQFF,TGTGCCAGCAGTTACTTCGTAAGTCAGGGCGATGAGCAGTTCTTC
.,TRBV7-6,TRBJ2-7,.,CASSLNSGKEVLEQYF,TGTGCCAGCAGCTTAAATTCGGGGAAGGAAGTACTGGAGCAGTACTTC
few,TRBV18,TRBJ1-6,TRBD1,CASSPKDRGRPHSPLHF,TGTGCCAGCTCACCAAAGGACAGGGGGCGGCCCCATTCACCCCTCCACTTT
few,TRBV6-6,TRBJ2-1,TRBD2,CASSRSGLAGGNEQFF,TGTGCCAGCAGTCGATCGGGACTAGCGGGAGGCAATGAGCAGTTCTTC
.,TRBV2,TRBJ1-2,.,CASSEGDSGWDGYTF,TGTGCCAGCAGCGAAGGGGACTCCGGTTGGGATGGCTACACCTTC
.,TRBV4-3,TRBJ2-7,.,CASSQDATIAYEQYF,TGCGCCAGCAGCCAAGACGCGACTATTGCCTACGAGCAGTACTTC
.,TRBV28,TRBJ2-7,.,CASSLGPLEIYSAYEQYF,TGTGCCAGCAGTCTTGGGCCATTAGAGATCTATTCCGCCTACGAGCAGTACTTC
.,TRBV27,TRBJ2-2,.,CASSPLQDTGELFF,TGTGCCAGCAGTCCCCTACAGGACACCGGGGAGCTGTTTTTT
.,TRBV9,TRBJ1-2,.,CASSGAGLHYGYTF,TGTGCCAGCAGCGGAGCAGGGTTGCACTATGGCTACACCTTC
.,TRBV4-3,TRBJ2-5,.,CASSQDFTGAQETQYF,TGCGCCAGCAGCCAAGATTTTACGGGAGCGCAAGAGACCCAGTACTTC
.,TRBV15,TRBJ1-6,.,CATSSPKGDGSYNSPLHF,TGTGCCACCAGCAGTCCCAAGGGAGACGGCTCCTATAATTCACCCCTCCACTTT
.,TRBV2,TRBJ2-1,.,CASTPSVLHEQFF,TGTGCCAGCACCCCGTCAGTCCTGCATGAGCAGTTCTTC
.,TRBV5-1,TRBJ1-1,TRBD1,CASSWTGGNTEAFF,TGCGCCAGCAGCTGGACAGGGGGTAACACTGAAGCTTTCTTT
.,TRBV4-1,TRBJ1-1,.,CASSQESGEAFF,TGCGCCAGCAGCCAAGAATCCGGGGAAGCTTTCTTT
few,TRBV28,TRBJ2-7,TRBD1,CASSGGQGNEQYF,TGTGCCAGCAGTGGTGGACAGGGAAACGAGCAGTACTTC
.,TRBV5-1,TRBJ1-1,.,CASSFGTEAFF,TGCGCCAGCAGCTTCGGGACAGAAGCTTTCTTT
.,TRBV28,TRBJ1-1,.,CASSSPDTQNTEAFF,TGTGCCAGCAGTTCCCCGGACACTCAGAACACTGAAGCTTTCTTT
.,TRBV30,TRBJ2-1,.,CAWSVTSSEQFF,TGTGCCTGGAGTGTCACTTCTAGTGAGCAGTTCTTC
.,TRBV10-3,TRBJ2-7,.,CAILTRGGYGSYEQYF,TGTGCCATCCTTACAAGAGGGGGTTACGGCTCCTACGAGCAGTACTTC
.,TRBV5-5,TRBJ1-1,.,CASSAESQGTNTEAFF,TGTGCCAGCAGCGCCGAATCACAGGGAACGAACACTGAAGCTTTCTTT
.,TRBV7-9,TRBJ2-5,TRBD2,CASSLVPSGPQETQYF,TGTGCCAGCAGCTTAGTTCCTAGCGGGCCTCAAGAGACCCAGTACTTC
.,TRBV28,TRBJ1-5,TRBD1,CASSWDRAAQPQHF,TGTGCCAGCAGCTGGGACAGGGCGGCTCAGCCCCAGCATTTT
.,TRBV7-9,TRBJ2-7,TRBD1,CASSSDGQGPLYEQYF,TGTGCCAGCAGCTCCGACGGACAGGGCCCACTCTACGAGCAGTACTTC
.,TRBV7-9,TRBJ1-2,.,CASSPSGGGVNHYGYTF,TGTGCCAGCAGCCCCAGTGGGGGGGGAGTTAACCACTATGGCTACACCTTC
.,TRBV6-1,TRBJ2-1,TRBD1,CASSEYLGQEYNEQFF,TGTGCCAGCAGTGAATATCTCGGACAGGAATACAATGAGCAGTTCTTC
.,TRBV5-4,TRBJ2-1,TRBD2,CASSLDSGENEQFF,TGTGCCAGCAGCTTGGATAGCGGGGAGAATGAGCAGTTCTTC
large,TRBV7-6,TRBJ1-1,TRBD1,CASSPTTGANTEAFF,TGTGCCAGCAGCCCGACTACAGGGGCGAACACTGAAGCTTTCTTT
few,TRBV19,TRBJ2-7,.,CASSIASGYEQYF,TGTGCCAGTAGTATAGCATCCGGGTACGAGCAGTACTTC
.,TRBV15,TRBJ2-3,.,CATSRAGLSSTDTQYF,TGTGCCACCAGCAGAGCCGGACTCTCTAGCACAGATACGCAGTATTTT
.,TRBV19,TRBJ2-7,TRBD1,CASSMTGYPYEQYF,TGTGCCAGTAGTATGACAGGGTACCCCTACGAGCAGTACTTC
.,TRBV5-6,TRBJ1-1,.,CASVATPGGTEAFF,TGTGCCAGCGTCGCCACCCCCGGAGGCACTGAAGCTTTCTTT
.,TRBV5-1,TRBJ2-7,.,CASSWRGPSYEQYF,TGCGCCAGCAGCTGGCGGGGGCCCTCCTACGAGCAGTACTTC
.,TRBV18,TRBJ1-4,TRBD1,CASSPSTGAYEKLFF,TGTGCCAGCTCACCATCGACAGGGGCATATGAAAAACTGTTTTTT
.,TRBV6-5,TRBJ1-2,TRBD1,CASSYFRTGDGYTF,TGTGCCAGCAGTTACTTTAGGACAGGGGATGGCTACACCTTC
.,TRBV5-4,TRBJ2-7,TRBD2,CASSLEAGVSPYEQYF,TGTGCCAGCAGCTTGGAGGCGGGGGTATCACCCTACGAGCAGTACTTC
.,TRBV12-5,TRBJ2-1,TRBD1,CASGSRGPDEQFF,TGTGCTAGTGGTTCGAGGGGGCCAGATGAGCAGTTCTTC
.,TRBV7-2,TRBJ1-2,TRBD1,CASSLPGQLYGYTF,TGTGCCAGCAGCTTACCGGGACAGCTATATGGCTACACCTTC
.,TRBV27,TRBJ1-5,TRBD1,CASSIGTGGVQPQHF,TGTGCCAGCAGTATTGGGACAGGGGGTGTTCAGCCCCAGCATTTT
.,TRBV18,TRBJ2-5,TRBD1,CASSPDRGKQETQYF,TGTGCCAGCTCACCGGACAGGGGGAAGCAAGAGACCCAGTACTTC
.,TRBV7-9,TRBJ2-2,TRBD2,CASSPRRTSGQNTGELFF,TGTGCCAGCAGCCCTCGTCGGACTAGCGGTCAAAACACCGGGGAGCTGTTTTTT
few,TRBV7-3,TRBJ2-7,.,CASSQGVGHYEQYF,TGTGCCAGCAGCCAAGGGGTAGGGCACTACGAGCAGTACTTC
.,TRBV7-9,TRBJ2-2,TRBD2,CASSLREGRLFGELFF,TGTGCCAGCAGCTTAAGGGAGGGCCGACTTTTCGGGGAGCTGTTTTTT
.,TRBV4-3,TRBJ1-1,.,CASSPRETLKPEAFF,TGCGCCAGCAGCCCCCGGGAGACTTTGAAGCCTGAAGCTTTCTTT
.,TRBV18,TRBJ2-6,.,CASSLMRTLQSRANVLTF,TGTGCCAGCTCACTTATGCGGACATTACAAAGTCGAGCCAACGTCCTGACTTTC
few,TRBV7-9,TRBJ1-4,.,CASSSLQGMEEKLFF,TGTGCCAGCAGCTCGCTACAGGGTATGGAGGAAAAACTGTTTTTT
.,TRBV19,TRBJ1-5,.,CASSMASSGLNQPQHF,TGTGCCAGTAGTATGGCGTCCTCAGGGCTCAATCAGCCCCAGCATTTT